The T cell receptor beta chain under discussion was sequenced for a study of early T cells in non-severe SARS-CoV-2 infection. This CDR3 contains 12 residues. Trimming took off 4 bases at V and 3 bases at J, with 7 bases between the two ends. Germline values: CDR1 MNHNS, CDR2 SASEGT. Findings and caveats of the study: Clonotype matching in VDJdb favored anti-spike CD8 responses and did not capture private and CD4 specificities.

TCRdb used MiXCR to reprocess the 5' RACE reads, holding one entry per CDR3 protein. The sample includes roughly 67,000 distinct CDR3 sequences, 10% to 15% of them seen just once. This clonotype has just a few counts. What it binds is not known. The specimen was whole blood. The sequence came from an adult who was a healthcare worker with PCR-confirmed SARS-CoV-2 infection or an uninfected control (not recorded which). This chain uses TRBV6-1 with TRBJ2-7; no clear D gene. In DNA, the CDR3 is TGTGCCAGCAGTGTAGATTTCTACGAGCAGTACTTC. This codes for CASSVDFYEQYF.